A single sample gave rise to the 6 T cell receptor beta chains below, sequenced in a study of beta chain features in type 1 diabetes. Findings and caveats of the study: When Type 1 diabetes patients were examined, their TCRB CDR3s proved moderately but significantly shorter in all four CD4+ subsets.

The isolated RNA, all of it, was reverse transcribed, so expressed TCRB transcripts were what got sequenced. Data came from immunoSEQ multiplex PCR; TCRdb stores just in-frame clones and leaves some out. The sample comprises 150,000 to 200,000 clones, more than 60% of which are singletons, and approximately 0.09% rests with the top ten. Which antigens these TCRs recognize remains unknown. Sequenced material: naive CD4+ T cells from blood. All receptors derive from a man aged 30 to 45 with type 1 diabetes.

The rearrangement links TRBV7-2 to TRBJ2-3; 7 bases fit TRBD2. This CDR3 contains 15 residues. Trimming at V came to 5 bases and at J to 3 bases, leaving 8 bases not matched to a gene. Germline V CDR1 and CDR2: SGHTA, FQGNSA. The CDR3 protein is CASSEPGGITDTQYF. The CDR3 DNA reads as TGTGCCAGCAGCGAACCGGGGGGAATTACAGATACGCAGTATTTT.

With respect to this clone: Other DNA sequences of this sample code for an identical CDR3. This chain joins TRBV29-1 and TRBJ2-5, with a tentative D call TRBD2 (6 bases). Germline values: CDR1 SQVTM, CDR2 ANQGSEA. The CDR3 runs 12 residues. Trimming took off 6 bases at V and 2 bases at J, with 10 bases between the two ends. As DNA, the CDR3 is TGCAGCGTCGGGGGACGGCAAGAGACCCAGTACTTC. It is translated as CSVGGRQETQYF.

About this clone itself: In the same sample, other DNA sequences code for this CDR3. This chain connects TRBV9 to TRBJ2-5; D might be TRBD1 (5 bases). The CDR3 sequence is 13 residues long. V gave up 0 bases and J gave up 4 bases, with 7 bases separating them. Germline CDR1 is SGDLS and CDR2 is YYNGEE. This chain's CDR3 is CASSVAGSETQYF. In DNA, the CDR3 is TGTGCCAGCAGCGTAGCAGGGTCAGAGACCCAGTACTTC.

This clone was seen a single time. The chain recombines TRBV30 with TRBJ1-2; D possibly corresponds to TRBD1 (5 bases). The CDR3 runs to 11 residues. CDR1 and CDR2 (germline): GTSNPN, SVGIG (reference sequence). Trimming shortened V by 7 bases and J by 7 bases, and 13 bases separated the two germline ends. The CDR3 DNA reads as TGTGCCTCAATGGGGGTCACTGGCTACACCTTC. It translates to CASMGVTGYTF.

V and J are TRBV7-2 and TRBJ2-5, with 8 bases identical to TRBD2. This CDR3 has 16 residues. Germline values: CDR1 SGHTA, CDR2 FQGNSA. V trimming: 5 bases; J trimming: 2 bases; junction bases outside the gene matches: 10. This chain's CDR3 is CASSPVGGGQQETQYF. CDR3 in DNA: TGTGCCAGCAGCCCAGTGGGCGGGGGGCAACAAGAGACCCAGTACTTC.

The chain has TRBV9 and TRBJ1-2; no firm D call. The V and J ends lost 0 bases and 4 bases respectively, with 10 bases between them. Germline V gene lookup returns CDR1 SGDLS and CDR2 YYNGEE. The CDR3 extends over 14 amino acids. CDR3 loop: CASSVVEGTYGYTF. The CDR3 nucleotides are TGTGCCAGCAGCGTAGTCGAGGGAACCTATGGCTACACCTTC.